The 30 T cell receptor beta chains below come from one sample, sequenced in a study of blood T cell repertoires in COVID-19. Method: immunoSEQ multiplex PCR; TCRdb's copy keeps in-frame clones and lacks some. Of some 190,000 clones listed, approximately 80% are singletons. The sequenced sample was peripheral blood. These TCRs come from a woman between 50 and 59 years old with acute or convalescent COVID-19.

This clone was found a few times. The rearrangement joins TRBV6-5 to TRBJ2-1; a possible D gene is TRBD2 (6 bases). The CDR3 is 16 amino acids. CDR1 MNHEY and CDR2 SVGAGI come from the germline V gene. The ends were cut back, 6 bases at V and 2 bases at J, with 17 bases in the middle. The CDR3 reads CASSYRGSRTYNEQFF. In DNA form, the CDR3 reads TGTGCCAGCAGCTACCGGGGGTCACGGACCTACAATGAGCAGTTCTTC.

The chain joins TRBV4-2 to TRBJ1-2; 7 nucleotides match TRBD1. Trimming took 2 bases from V and 0 from J; bases not matched to a gene: 6. The CDR3 has 16 residues. CDR1 is LGHNA and CDR2 is YNFKEQ in the germline V gene. The CDR3 reads CASSQSTGEANYGYTF. CDR3 sequence (DNA): TGTGCCAGCAGCCAATCCACAGGGGAAGCTAACTATGGCTACACCTTC.

V is TRBV28 and J is TRBJ1-1; D remains ambiguous. The germline CDR1 and CDR2 sequences are MDHEN and SYDVKM. Trimming took off 3 bases at V and 4 bases at J, with 15 bases between the two ends. The length of the CDR3 is 15 residues. CDR3: CASSFPSYVVTEAFF. CDR3 nucleotide sequence: TGTGCCAGCAGTTTCCCCTCCTATGTAGTCACTGAAGCTTTCTTT.

The J gene is TRBJ2-1, the V gene TRBV10-3, with 12 bases fitting TRBD2. Germline CDR1 is ENHRY and CDR2 is SYGVKD. After removal of 5 bases from V and 2 bases from J, the junction contained 10 bases not matched to a gene. The CDR3 covers 18 residues. The chain's CDR3 is CAISFLPPSGRAYNEQFF. The CDR3 coding sequence is TGTGCCATCAGTTTTCTTCCCCCTAGCGGGAGGGCCTACAATGAGCAGTTCTTC.

The chain is built from TRBV6-1 and TRBJ2-7; 7 bases match TRBD2. The CDR3 loop spans 14 amino acids. In germline, CDR1 is MNHNS, CDR2 SASEGT. J gave up 2 bases and V 2 bases, and 3 bases lay outside the gene matches. CDR3 region: CASSEWGGPYEQYF. The CDR3 DNA follows: TGTGCCAGCAGTGAATGGGGGGGACCCTACGAGCAGTACTTC.

This clone was seen more than once but under ten times. This rearrangement joins TRBV6-2 or TRBV6-3 to TRBJ2-6, with D possibly being TRBD2 (6 bases). Germline V gene sequence: CDR1 MNHEY, CDR2 SVGEGT. The CDR3 spans 15 residues. Trimming shortened V by 2 bases and J by 2 bases, and 7 bases separated the two germline ends. DNA for the CDR3: TGTGCCAGCAGTTACGGAGGGACTGGGGCCAACGTCCTGACTTTC. This codes for CASSYGGTGANVLTF.

V usage is TRBV11-3 and J usage is TRBJ2-2; D is perhaps TRBD2 (5 bases). CDR1 and CDR2 from the germline V gene are SGHNT and YENEEA. V shed 5 bases and J shed 5 bases, with 12 bases lying between them. The CDR3 totals 14 residues. The CDR3 DNA follows: TGTGCCAGCAGCCCTAGCCGGGTTACCGGGGAGCTGTTTTTT. It codes for CASSPSRVTGELFF.

The chain uses TRBV7-2 and TRBJ2-3; TRBD2 aligns across 11 bases. The CDR3 loop spans 16 amino acids. V trimming: 5 bases; J trimming: 2 bases; junction bases outside the gene matches: 6. Germline CDR1 and CDR2: SGHTA and FQGNSA. The CDR3 region is CASSLLAGGATDTQYF. CDR3 DNA: TGTGCCAGCAGCCTCTTAGCGGGGGGGGCCACAGATACGCAGTATTTT.

This clone was seen once. The chain couples TRBV28 to TRBJ2-1, with D unresolved. Germline CDR1 MDHEN, CDR2 SYDVKM. The CDR3 sequence is 15 residues long. Between the trimmed V and J ends, which lost 3 bases and 6 bases, there was a span of 15 bases. CDR3 amino acids: CASSLISGVINEQFF. The CDR3, as DNA: TGTGCCAGCAGTTTGATTTCAGGCGTTATCAATGAGCAGTTCTTC.

V usage is TRBV19 and J usage is TRBJ1-2, with 7 positions matching TRBD1. The CDR3 sequence is 12 residues long. Germline CDR1 reads LNHDA; CDR2 reads SQIVND (reference sequence). Trimming removed 8 bases from V and 3 bases from J; junction bases left unmatched: 3. CDR3 coding DNA: TGTGCCAGTCGACAGGGCGACTATGGCTACACCTTC. Translating gives CASRQGDYGYTF.

The V and J genes are TRBV19 and TRBJ2-7; 9 bases map to TRBD1. With V trimmed by 9 bases and J by 6 bases, 12 bases remained unmatched. This CDR3 has 14 amino acids. Looked up from germline, CDR1 is LNHDA and CDR2 is SQIVND (reference sequence). For the CDR3, the DNA is TGTGCCAGCAAAACGACAGGGGGGACGGGCGAGCAGTACTTC. Translation gives CASKTTGGTGEQYF.

The V and J genes are TRBV10-3 and TRBJ2-5; D may be TRBD1 (5 bases). This CDR3 contains 15 residues. V was pared by 2 bases and J by 6 bases, with 16 bases between. Germline CDR1 and CDR2: ENHRY and SYGVKD. In DNA form, the CDR3 reads TGTGCCATCAGTGAGGACAAGGGCAGGGCCAAGACCCAGTACTTC. Translating it yields CAISEDKGRAKTQYF.

The V and J genes are TRBV28 and TRBJ1-3, with a tentative D call TRBD1 (6 bases). This CDR3 region has 15 residues. Germline V lookup: CDR1 MDHEN, CDR2 SYDVKM. With 6 bases removed from V and 4 bases from J, the gap between germline ends came to 16 bases. CDR3 region: CASSPPGGAGNTIYF. CDR3 DNA: TGTGCCAGCAGCCCTCCGGGGGGGGCAGGAAACACCATATATTTT.

The J gene is TRBJ2-1, the V gene TRBV6-5; a weak D match, TRBD2 (7 bases). The germline CDR1 and CDR2 sequences are MNHEY and SVGAGI. Between the trimmed V and J ends, which lost 7 bases and 7 bases, there was a span of 17 bases. The CDR3 is made up of 14 amino acids. CDR3 nucleotides: TGTGCCAGCACTGGGGGGGGCGCCCGTAATGAGCAGTTCTTC. This gives the protein CASTGGGARNEQFF.

The V and J genes are TRBV7-8 and TRBJ2-7; D unclear. The CDR3 length is 14 residues. Germline lookup yields CDR1 SGHVS and CDR2 FQNEAQ. V was trimmed by 1 base and J by 7 bases, leaving 14 bases between them. CDR3 sequence: CASSLDWSRREQYF. Here the CDR3 DNA reads TGTGCCAGCAGCTTAGACTGGTCTCGGCGGGAGCAGTACTTC.

This clone was seen only once. The chain has TRBV27 and TRBJ1-5, with D possibly TRBD1 on 6 matching bases. CDR3 length: 14 amino acids. Germline CDR1 and CDR2: MNHEY and SMNVEV (reference sequence). Trimming cost V 5 bases and J 4 bases, with 12 bases left between them. The CDR3 spells CASSLAGANQPQHF. CDR3 DNA sequence: TGTGCCAGCAGTCTAGCAGGGGCGAATCAGCCCCAGCATTTT.

This chain uses TRBV7-9 with TRBJ2-7, with 12 bases matching TRBD1. Looked up from germline, CDR1 is SEHNR and CDR2 is FQNEAQ (reference sequence). The V segment lost 6 bases and the J segment 4 bases; nucleotides outside the gene matches: 4. CDR3 size: 14 residues. CDR3 region: CASRRDRGLYEQYF. The CDR3 region has the DNA TGTGCCAGCAGAAGGGACAGGGGGCTGTACGAGCAGTACTTC.

This rearrangement joins TRBV7-8 to TRBJ2-3; possibly TRBD1 for D (6 bases). V was pared by 2 bases and J by 4 bases, with 13 bases between. The germline V gene encodes CDR1 SGHVS and CDR2 FQNEAQ. The CDR3 has 15 amino acids. The CDR3 region is CASSLTWGRADTQYF. The DNA of the CDR3 is TGTGCCAGCAGCTTAACATGGGGGCGGGCAGATACGCAGTATTTT. The full variable domain, its missing parts supplied by reference TRBV7-8 and TRBJ2-3, is GAGVSQSPRYKVAKRGQDVALRCDPISGHVSLFWYQQALGQGPEFLTYFQNEAQLDKSGLPSDRFFAERPEGSVSTLKIQRTQQEDSAVYLCASSLTWGRADTQYFGPGTRLTVL.

The sample holds a few counts of this clone. This sequence joins TRBV7-2 and TRBJ1-4; no clear D. The CDR3 has 12 residues. Trimming removed 4 bases at V and 8 bases at J, with 8 bases between. Looked up from germline, CDR1 is SGHTA and CDR2 is FQGNSA. The CDR3 nucleotides read TGTGCCAGCAGCTCGCCGGGGGAAAAACTGTTTTTT. Its protein product is CASSSPGEKLFF.

The V call is TRBV28, the J call TRBJ1-1; 8 nucleotides match TRBD1. This CDR3 spans 16 amino acids. Germline V gene lookup returns CDR1 MDHEN and CDR2 SYDVKM. V lost 2 bases, J lost 1 base, and 6 bases stayed unmatched. Written as DNA, the CDR3 is TGTGCCAGCAGTTTACGACAGGGGCGCCCGAACACTGAAGCTTTCTTT. The encoded protein is CASSLRQGRPNTEAFF.

The chain has TRBV3-1 (or the pseudogene TRBV3-2) and TRBJ2-2; a weak D match, TRBD1 (6 bases). The CDR3 is 15 residues long. Deletions cut 4 bases from V and 5 bases from J, with 14 bases between. Germline CDR1 reads LGHDT; CDR2 reads YNNKEL (reference sequence). The CDR3 sequence: CASSLRGSLTGELFF. In nucleotides, the CDR3 is TGTGCCAGCAGCCTCAGGGGTAGCTTAACCGGGGAGCTGTTTTTT.

This clone has a handful of counts. This rearrangement joins TRBV11-2 to TRBJ2-1; 11 bases are a match to TRBD1. Germline V gene sequence: CDR1 SGHAT, CDR2 FQNNGV. The trim removed 7 bases at V and 4 bases at J, leaving 9 bases unmatched. The CDR3 consists of 16 residues. CDR3 in amino acids: CASTRGGTGGYNEQFF. The CDR3, as DNA: TGTGCCAGCACCCGTGGGGGGACAGGGGGTTACAATGAGCAGTTCTTC.

This chain links TRBV5-8 with TRBJ2-5, with a weak D call TRBD1 (5 bases). The ends were cut back, 4 bases at V and 1 base at J, with 17 bases in the middle. From germline, CDR1 is SGHTS and CDR2 YDEGEE. This CDR3 spans 16 amino acids. The CDR3 coding sequence is TGTGCCAGCAGCCTCCCAGCTAGGGGCGTCCAAGAGACCCAGTACTTC. Protein sequence: CASSLPARGVQETQYF.

The V call is TRBV6-1, the J call TRBJ1-5; D gene uncertain. The CDR3 is 16 residues long. Per the germline V gene, CDR1 is MNHNS and CDR2 is SASEGT. V lost 3 bases and J lost 4, with 16 bases in between. The CDR3 sequence: CASSERPSERNQPQHF. CDR3 coding DNA: TGTGCCAGCAGTGAGAGACCATCTGAGCGGAATCAGCCCCAGCATTTT.

The genes are TRBV30 and TRBJ1-6, with 8 nucleotides matching TRBD1. The trim removed 4 bases at V and 9 bases at J, leaving 5 bases unmatched. In germline, CDR1 is GTSNPN, CDR2 SVGIG (reference sequence). The CDR3 loop spans 13 amino acids. CDR3 in amino acids: CAWKTGEFSPLHF. The CDR3 region has the DNA TGTGCCTGGAAGACAGGGGAGTTTTCACCCCTCCACTTT.

The rearrangement joins TRBV29-1 to TRBJ2-2; 7 nucleotides agree with TRBD2. With V trimmed by 4 bases and J by 1 base, 6 bases remained unmatched. The CDR3 runs to 15 residues. From germline, CDR1 is SQVTM and CDR2 ANQGSEA. This CDR3 reads CSVASGGGNTGELFF. For the CDR3, the DNA is TGCAGCGTTGCTTCCGGCGGGGGGAACACCGGGGAGCTGTTTTTT.

The V and J genes are TRBV5-6 and TRBJ1-4; 11 nucleotides match TRBD1. Germline CDR1 reads SGHDT; CDR2 reads YYEEEE. V shed 4 bases, J shed 10 bases, and the junction held 15 bases outside the gene matches. The CDR3 loop spans 17 amino acids. The CDR3 spells CASSRGTGGVSSGKLFF. CDR3 DNA sequence: TGTGCCAGCAGCCGCGGGACAGGGGGAGTATCGTCGGGAAAACTGTTTTTT.

This clone was counted a few times. The rearrangement uses TRBV5-1 and TRBJ1-1; D remains ambiguous. CDR1 and CDR2 (germline): SGHRS, YFSETQ. CDR3 length equals 13 residues. V was cut by 6 bases and J by 2 bases, with 11 bases left in between. CDR3 nucleotide sequence: TGCGCCAGCACCCTGGCGGTCAACACTGAAGCTTTCTTT. Translated, it gives CASTLAVNTEAFF.

This clone was seen only once. V and J are TRBV6-6 and TRBJ1-5, with D possibly matching TRBD1 (5 bases). CDR1 MNHNY and CDR2 SVGAGI come from the germline V gene (reference sequence). Trimming removed 0 bases at V and 2 bases at J, with 11 bases between. The CDR3 is made up of 16 amino acids. The CDR3 is CASSYSPGGGNQPQHF. The CDR3 nucleotides read TGTGCCAGCAGTTACTCGCCGGGAGGGGGCAATCAGCCCCAGCATTTT.

A single count supports this clone. The gene calls are TRBV5-1 and TRBJ2-2; 9 nucleotides align to TRBD1. The CDR3 extends over 15 amino acids. Trimming cost V 4 bases and J 5 bases; bases outside gene matches: 6. Per germline, CDR1 SGHRS and CDR2 YFSETQ. The CDR3 region has the DNA TGCGCCAGCAGCCCGGACAGGGGTATTACCGGGGAGCTGTTTTTT. This translates into CASSPDRGITGELFF.